This T cell receptor beta chain was recovered during a study of glioma-infiltrating T cells after dendritic cell vaccination. Overall study context: Patients received three intradermal dendritic cell vaccine injections at biweekly intervals.

V lost 4 bases to trimming and J lost 8 bases, with 14 bases between them. Looked up from germline, CDR1 is SNHLY and CDR2 is FYNNEI. The CDR3 covers 13 residues. Worth noting for this clone: No antigen is known for it.

Data came from immunoSEQ multiplex PCR; TCRdb stores just in-frame clones and leaves some out. The sample includes some 73,000 clones, roughly 80% of them seen just once. Whole-study results and caveats: Only a small number of patients had complete blood and tumor samples.

This receptor was identified in a human donor with glioblastoma. V is TRBV2 and J is TRBJ1-2; D ambiguous. Sample: blood, taken before dendritic cell vaccination. Here the CDR3 reads CASSVVAIGGYTF. CDR3 nucleotides: TGTGCCAGCAGTGTGGTGGCGATCGGGGGCTACACCTTC.